This T cell receptor (beta chain) emerged from a study of shared clonotypes between healthy human individuals. CD45RO-negative, CCR7-positively selected cells formed the naive CD8 fraction, excluding terminally differentiated effector memory CD45RA+ cells. TCRdb's table, derived via immunoSEQ multiplex PCR, lists solely in-frame clones and lacks some. The sample yields about 800,000 clones, 90% to 98% seen once. Sequencing used naive CD8+ T cells sorted from blood. The receptor comes from a man aged 25-45 years in good health.

The CDR3 protein is CASSLGGLADTQYF. The CDR3 DNA sequence: TGTGCCAGCAGTTTAGGGGGATTAGCAGATACGCAGTATTTT. The chain carries TRBV27 and TRBJ2-3; either TRBD1 or TRBD2 may supply D (5 bases each). V was trimmed by 2 bases and J by 4 bases, leaving 10 bases between them. In germline, CDR1 is MNHEY, CDR2 SMNVEV (reference sequence). CDR3 length: 14 residues.